Presented here are 18 T cell receptor beta chains from one specimen sequenced in a study of blood T cell repertoires in COVID-19. Some clones are missing from TCRdb's copy, which holds only in-frame ones; the method was immunoSEQ multiplex PCR. The sample lists around 370,000 clones; about nine tenths were seen once. The sample comprised peripheral blood. The receptors here all came from a woman in her 70s with COVID-19, enrolled during active disease.

This chain joins TRBV7-6 and TRBJ1-5, with D hard to call. With 5 bases removed from V and 7 bases from J, the gap between germline ends came to 9 bases. This CDR3 contains 12 residues. CDR1 SGHVS and CDR2 FNYEAQ come from the germline V gene. CDR3 amino acids: CASSPPSQPQHF. The CDR3 DNA follows: TGTGCCAGCAGCCCTCCTTCCCAGCCCCAGCATTTT.

V and J are TRBV5-6 and TRBJ2-1, with 7 bases fitting TRBD2. There are 15 residues in the CDR3. CDR1 SGHDT and CDR2 YYEEEE come from the germline V gene. J gave up 5 bases and V 0 bases, and 5 bases lay outside the gene matches. This CDR3 reads CASSLAGTTNNEQFF. Written as DNA, the CDR3 is TGTGCCAGCAGCTTGGCCGGGACTACCAACAATGAGCAGTTCTTC. Variable domain in full (rest from reference TRBV5-6 and TRBJ2-1): DAGVTQSPTHLIKTRGQQVTLRCSPKSGHDTVSWYQQALGQGPQFIFQYYEEEERQRGNFPDRFSGHQFPNYSSELNVNALLLGDSALYLCASSLAGTTNNEQFFGPGTRLTVL.

The chain recombines TRBV11-2 with TRBJ1-2, with TRBD1 matching 9 bases. The CDR3 runs 17 residues. Germline CDR1 is SGHAT and CDR2 is FQNNGV. The V segment lost 0 bases and the J segment 0 bases; nucleotides outside the gene matches: 5. This chain's CDR3 is CASSLEQGAWANYGYTF. The CDR3 DNA reads as TGTGCCAGCAGCTTAGAACAGGGGGCTTGGGCTAACTATGGCTACACCTTC.

This clone was seen a handful of times. The gene calls are TRBV24-1 and TRBJ1-2; 10 positions agree with TRBD1. There are 15 residues in the CDR3. V gave up 3 bases and J gave up 8 bases; unmatched junction bases: 8. The V gene's germline CDR1 is KGHDR and CDR2 SFDVKD. CDR3 nucleotide sequence: TGTGCCACCAGTGATGGGGACAGGGGAGAGCGGGGCTACACCTTC. As protein: CATSDGDRGERGYTF.

This chain connects TRBV18 to TRBJ2-7; 10 bases align to TRBD1. V shed 6 bases and J 5 bases; nucleotides not matched to a gene: 13. CDR3 size: 16 residues. Germline-derived CDR1 and CDR2 are KGHSH and LQKENI. The DNA of the CDR3 is TGTGCCAGCTCCTCCTCCGGGACAGGGGTTGGAGACGAGCAGTACTTC. It translates to CASSSSGTGVGDEQYF.

V usage is TRBV5-6 and J usage is TRBJ2-2; no reliable D call. This CDR3 is built from 13 residues. Germline V gives CDR1 SGHDT, CDR2 YYEEEE. The V end was cut by 0 bases, the J end by 7 bases, with 7 bases between. The DNA of the CDR3 is TGTGCCAGCAGCTTGGATTCAAACGGGGAGCTGTTTTTT. Residues: CASSLDSNGELFF.

The CDR3 DNA sequence: TGTGCCAGCAGCTTGGGACAGGGGAGGACTGAAGCTTTCTTT. Amino acids: CASSLGQGRTEAFF. The chain is built from TRBV7-6 and TRBJ1-1; 10 bases map to TRBD1. With 3 bases clipped from V and 5 bases from J, the junction kept 3 bases outside the gene matches. Germline values: CDR1 SGHVS, CDR2 FNYEAQ. The CDR3 length is 14 residues.

The chain couples TRBV15 to TRBJ1-1; 10 nucleotides line up with TRBD1. The length of the CDR3 is 17 residues. Germline CDR1 and CDR2: LNHNV and YYDKDF (reference sequence). The trim removed 4 bases at V and 0 bases at J, leaving 8 bases unmatched. CDR3 sequence: CATSTGTGEGMNTEAFF. CDR3 DNA: TGTGCCACCAGCACCGGGACAGGGGAGGGGATGAACACTGAAGCTTTCTTT. The whole variable domain, remainder taken from reference TRBV15 and TRBJ1-1, is DAMVIQNPRYQVTQFGKPVTLSCSQTLNHNVMYWYQQKSSQAPKLLFHYYDKDFNNEADTPDNFQSRRPNTSFCFLDIRSPGLGDTAMYLCATSTGTGEGMNTEAFFGQGTRLTVV.

The gene calls are TRBV30 and TRBJ1-6, with D unresolved. With 1 base removed from V and 1 base from J, the gap between germline ends came to 5 bases. The germline V gene has CDR1 GTSNPN and CDR2 SVGIG (reference sequence). The CDR3 runs to 14 residues. DNA for the CDR3: TGTGCCTGGAGTGGGAGGTCCTATAATTCACCCCTCCACTTT. The encoded protein is CAWSGRSYNSPLHF.

The CDR3 loop is CASSLGATEQYF. The CDR3 DNA sequence: TGTGCCAGTAGTCTAGGGGCGACAGAGCAGTACTTC. The chain combines TRBV19 with TRBJ2-7, with a tentative D call TRBD1 (5 bases). CDR1 LNHDA and CDR2 SQIVND come from the germline V gene (reference sequence). The CDR3 is 12 amino acids. V was cut by 5 bases and J by 7 bases, with 12 bases left in between.

V is TRBV6-6 and J is TRBJ2-2; the match to TRBD1 covers 7 bases. In germline, CDR1 is MNHNY, CDR2 SVGAGI (reference sequence). J gave up 2 bases and V 8 bases, and 11 bases lay outside the gene matches. The length of the CDR3 is 16 residues. CDR3 nucleotides: TGTGCCAGCCTCGATGGACAGGAGTTTAACACCGGGGAGCTGTTTTTT. Its protein product is CASLDGQEFNTGELFF.

This chain connects TRBV28 to TRBJ2-6; 8 positions agree with TRBD1. Germline V CDR1 and CDR2: MDHEN, SYDVKM. The CDR3 is made up of 18 amino acids. Losses at the gene ends were 5 bases for V and 0 bases for J; bases not matched to a gene: 9. In nucleotides, the CDR3 is TGTGCCAGCAGTCCTTCCGACAGGGGACTCTCTGGGGCCAACGTCCTGACTTTC. Translating gives CASSPSDRGLSGANVLTF.

The V and J genes are TRBV4-1 and TRBJ2-7; D might be TRBD2 (5 bases). Germline V gene lookup returns CDR1 MGHRA and CDR2 YSYEKL. Deletions cut 1 base from V and 2 bases from J, with 12 bases between. The CDR3 totals 15 residues. CDR3 bases: TGCGCCAGCAGCCAAGGGTCCGGGATCGCCTACGAGCAGTACTTC. It codes for CASSQGSGIAYEQYF.

The chain joins TRBV7-2 to TRBJ1-3; D is possibly TRBD1 (5 bases). Trimming left V 3 bases short and J 2 bases short, with 11 bases between. Germline V gene sequence: CDR1 SGHTA, CDR2 FQGNSA. This CDR3 is 15 amino acids long. The CDR3 nucleotides are TGTGCCAGCAGCTTTAGCAGGACAACTGGAAACACCATATATTTT. Encoded protein: CASSFSRTTGNTIYF.

The gene calls are TRBV11-3 and TRBJ2-2; 8 bases map to TRBD2. Per germline, CDR1 SGHNT and CDR2 YENEEA. This CDR3 has 15 amino acids. V trimming: 4 bases; J trimming: 4 bases; junction bases outside the gene matches: 5. CDR3 loop: CASSSGRVSTGELFF. CDR3 DNA sequence: TGTGCCAGCAGCTCCGGGAGGGTGAGCACCGGGGAGCTGTTTTTT.

This rearrangement joins TRBV14 to TRBJ1-3, with D unclear. This CDR3 is built from 13 residues. Trimming stripped 4 bases from V and 0 bases from J, with 4 bases between. Germline V gives CDR1 SGHDN, CDR2 FVKESK. CDR3 loop: CASSPNSGNTIYF. The DNA of the CDR3 is TGTGCCAGCAGCCCCAACTCTGGAAACACCATATATTTT.

This chain links TRBV28 with TRBJ2-5; D may be TRBD1 (5 bases). The length of the CDR3 is 16 residues. V was cut by 2 bases and J by 0 bases, with 13 bases left in between. CDR1 is MDHEN and CDR2 is SYDVKM in the germline V gene. The CDR3 sequence is CASSLPQGLNQETQYF. The DNA of the CDR3 is TGTGCCAGCAGTTTACCGCAGGGTCTGAACCAAGAGACCCAGTACTTC.

This rearrangement joins TRBV15 to TRBJ2-7; TRBD1 aligns across 8 bases. CDR1 and CDR2 (germline): LNHNV, YYDKDF (reference sequence). V lost 3 bases to trimming and J lost 6 bases; unmatched junction nucleotides: 10. CDR3 length: 15 residues. CDR3 residues: CATSRPTGVRGEQYF. Here the CDR3 DNA reads TGTGCCACCAGCAGGCCGACAGGGGTTAGGGGCGAGCAGTACTTC.